What follows are 14 T cell receptor beta chains derived from one specimen sequenced in a study of cytomegalovirus exposure and HLA in healthy donors. PCR employed 60 Vbeta and 13 Jbeta primers. The table came from immunoSEQ multiplex PCR; TCRdb's copy has only in-frame clones and leaves some out. Found here are some 150,000 clones, approximately 80% of them singletons; the top ten hold about 2.2%. Sequencing used PBMCs. Receptors were obtained from a man aged 45-60 years in good health and CMV-seronegative.

Remarks on this clone: The identical CDR3 is also encoded by other nucleotide sequences in the sample. This chain links TRBV5-1 with TRBJ2-3; D is undetermined. CDR3 length: 14 amino acids. Deletions cut 0 bases from V and 1 base from J, with 6 bases between. CDR1 is SGHRS, CDR2 YFSETQ, per germline. CDR3: CASSLAQGTDTQYF. The CDR3 DNA reads as TGCGCCAGCAGCTTGGCTCAGGGCACAGATACGCAGTATTTT.

The J gene is TRBJ2-7, the V gene TRBV15; 10 bases agree with TRBD2. CDR3 length: 15 amino acids. Germline trimming cut 5 bases from V and 3 bases from J; bases unmatched to any gene: 7. In germline, CDR1 is LNHNV, CDR2 YYDKDF (reference sequence). The CDR3, as DNA: TGTGCCACCAGCCCCCGGGGACTAGCGAGCTACGAGCAGTACTTC. This gives the protein CATSPRGLASYEQYF. The full variable domain, its missing parts supplied by reference TRBV15 and TRBJ2-7, is DAMVIQNPRYQVTQFGKPVTLSCSQTLNHNVMYWYQQKSSQAPKLLFHYYDKDFNNEADTPDNFQSRRPNTSFCFLDIRSPGLGDTAMYLCATSPRGLASYEQYFGPGTRLTVT.

V and J are TRBV15 and TRBJ1-2; D may be TRBD1 (5 bases). The CDR3 totals 13 residues. Germline assignment: CDR1 LNHNV and CDR2 YYDKDF (reference sequence). With 5 bases removed from V and 4 bases from J, the gap between germline ends came to 11 bases. CDR3: CATSATGGYGYTF. CDR3 sequence (DNA): TGTGCCACCAGCGCTACCGGGGGCTATGGCTACACCTTC.

The CDR3, as DNA: TGTGCCAGCAGCTTATTGGGACTAGCGGGGGTCCAAGAGACCCAGTACTTC. Its protein is CASSLLGLAGVQETQYF. The chain combines TRBV13 with TRBJ2-5; 14 nucleotides agree with TRBD2. With V trimmed by 2 bases and J by 1 base, 3 bases remained unmatched. This CDR3 contains 17 residues. Germline CDR1 PRHDT, CDR2 FYEKMQ (reference sequence).

This clone was seen more than once but under ten times. The chain combines TRBV6-6 with TRBJ1-6; 11 bases are shared with TRBD1. The V segment lost 0 bases and the J segment 8 bases; nucleotides outside the gene matches: 3. Germline lookup yields CDR1 MNHNY and CDR2 SVGAGI (reference sequence). This CDR3 has 16 amino acids. The CDR3 sequence is CASSYSRTGGDSPLHF. Written as DNA, the CDR3 is TGTGCCAGCAGTTACTCGAGGACAGGGGGCGATTCACCCCTCCACTTT.

The V gene is TRBV9, the J gene TRBJ2-2, with D unresolved. Per germline, CDR1 SGDLS and CDR2 YYNGEE. The V and J ends lost 0 bases and 5 bases respectively, with 8 bases between them. CDR3 size: 14 residues. In DNA, the CDR3 is TGTGCCAGCAGCGTAGGGCAAAGAACCGGGGAGCTGTTTTTT. Amino acids: CASSVGQRTGELFF.

The V gene is TRBV27, the J gene TRBJ2-7; TRBD1 agrees at 8 bases. This CDR3 is built from 15 residues. The V and J ends lost 4 bases and 3 bases, in that order; junction bases with no gene match: 8. Per the germline V gene, CDR1 is MNHEY and CDR2 is SMNVEV (reference sequence). The CDR3 here is CASSSLGTGLYEQYF. The CDR3 DNA sequence: TGTGCCAGCAGTTCGCTCGGGACAGGCCTCTACGAGCAGTACTTC.

The rearrangement uses TRBV6-5 and TRBJ2-1; D is possibly TRBD2 (5 bases). The CDR3 has 15 amino acids. Trimming removed 4 bases at V and 9 bases at J, with 19 bases between. Germline CDR1 and CDR2: MNHEY and SVGAGI. Here the CDR3 DNA reads TGTGCCAGCAGTTGGACTGAGAATCGTCGGGGTGAGCAGTTCTTC. The encoded protein is CASSWTENRRGEQFF.

The chain has TRBV29-1 and TRBJ1-1; no clear D. The CDR3 is 13 residues long. V lost 3 bases to trimming and J lost 5 bases, with 13 bases between them. CDR1 and CDR2 (germline): SQVTM, ANQGSEA. CDR3 sequence (DNA): TGCAGCGTTGAGTCCGGACTTCTGACTGAAGCTTTCTTT. This translates into CSVESGLLTEAFF.

A single count supports this clone. The chain carries TRBV6-5 and TRBJ1-6; 7 nucleotides match TRBD1. The length of the CDR3 is 14 residues. The junction had 2 bases not matched to a gene; V was cut back by 0 bases and J by 9 bases. Germline CDR1 reads MNHEY; CDR2 reads SVGAGI. The chain's CDR3 is CASSYSQGGSPLHF. CDR3 sequence (DNA): TGTGCCAGCAGTTACTCCCAGGGGGGTTCACCCCTCCACTTT.

This chain links TRBV6-5 with TRBJ2-4, with D possibly matching TRBD2 (5 bases). Between the trimmed V and J ends, which lost 4 bases and 12 bases, there was a span of 13 bases. This CDR3 has 12 residues. Germline V gives CDR1 MNHEY, CDR2 SVGAGI. In nucleotides, the CDR3 is TGTGCCAGCAGTTTCCTTAGCGTAAATCAGTACTTC. Translating it yields CASSFLSVNQYF.

The chain joins TRBV7-9 to TRBJ2-5, with D perhaps TRBD1 (5 bases). Germline lookup yields CDR1 SEHNR and CDR2 FQNEAQ (reference sequence). V lost 2 bases, J lost 2 bases, and 12 bases lay in between. The length of the CDR3 is 15 residues. CDR3 DNA sequence: TGTGCCAGCAGCTTAAGGGTCACAGGACAAGAGACCCAGTACTTC. Translated, it gives CASSLRVTGQETQYF.

This clone was recorded a few times. The rearrangement uses TRBV18 and TRBJ1-1, with D perhaps TRBD1 (5 bases). This CDR3 spans 15 amino acids. V lost 2 bases, J lost 3 bases, and 13 bases lay in between. Germline lookup yields CDR1 KGHSH and CDR2 LQKENI. The CDR3 sequence is CASSPFPGGDTEAFF. CDR3 bases: TGTGCCAGCTCACCATTTCCCGGGGGAGACACTGAAGCTTTCTTT.

J is TRBJ1-6 and V is TRBV28, with unresolved D. V was trimmed by 2 bases and J by 0 bases, leaving 11 bases between them. This CDR3 contains 17 residues. CDR1 is MDHEN and CDR2 is SYDVKM in the germline V gene. For the CDR3, the DNA is TGTGCCAGCAGTTTAAGGAGACTCAGCTCCTATAATTCACCCCTCCACTTT. Translating gives CASSLRRLSSYNSPLHF.